Here is one T cell receptor beta chain with its context. Germline V gene data show CDR1 as SGHVS and CDR2 as FQNEAQ. The CDR3 length is 13 residues. V lost 0 bases, J lost 10 bases, and 5 bases stayed unmatched. This specimen comes from a study of blood T cell repertoires in COVID-19. Study background: From T cells, B-cell-depleted T cells, or PBMCs came the material, which was cDNA or gDNA.

Exposed volunteers were people who met a COVID-19 case within 2 weeks before study entry. Sequencing was performed with immunoSEQ multiplex PCR; in TCRdb, only in-frame clones are kept and a portion is missing. In the table there are some 340,000 clones, roughly nine tenths of which are singletons. The clonotype was recovered from a woman aged 25 to 39 who had been exposed to COVID-19. The sample consisted of PBMCs or T cells enriched from blood (not recorded which). The genes are TRBV7-8 and TRBJ1-1; 7 bases fit TRBD1. The CDR3 bases are TGTGCCAGCAGCTTAGCACCGGGACAGCCAGCTTTCTTT. Protein sequence: CASSLAPGQPAFF.